The 16 T cell receptor beta chains in this list originate from one sample, sequenced in a study of response to subunit inactivated influenza vaccine. TCRdb passed the RT-PCR reads through MiXCR, listing each CDR3 protein once. Of roughly 620,000 distinct CDR3 sequences listed, about 11% were seen once; the top ten hold 9.5% to 12%. The same data also contributed to another study, on T cells expressing NK-cell markers. That publication notes: TCR beta cDNA was generated via 5'RACE template switching incorporating UMIs.

This sample comprised PBMCs from blood, obtained on the day of vaccination. All receptors derive from a man aged 45 to 65 who received an inactivated influenza vaccine.

The chain recombines TRBV6-2 or TRBV6-3 with TRBJ2-1, with D possibly being TRBD2 (6 bases). V was pared by 9 bases and J by 0 bases, with 18 bases between. Germline CDR1 is MNHEY and CDR2 is SVGEGT. The CDR3 spans 16 residues. CDR3 protein: CASSDPGRSSYNEQFF. As DNA, the CDR3 is TGTGCCAGTAGTGACCCTGGGAGGAGCTCCTACAATGAGCAGTTCTTC.

The gene calls are TRBV11-1 and TRBJ2-1, with a possible D match to TRBD2 (6 bases). CDR3 size: 18 residues. Germline lookup yields CDR1 SGHAT and CDR2 FQDESV (reference sequence). The V gene lost 0 bases and the J gene lost 2 bases, with 17 bases spanning the gap. The CDR3 bases are TGTGCCAGCAGCTTAGCCGCACGGGGGAAGGTCCCCTACAATGAGCAGTTCTTC. It yields the protein CASSLAARGKVPYNEQFF.

This clonotype has more than one count but fewer than ten. The chain carries TRBV5-1 and TRBJ2-7; TRBD1 matches at 10 bases. The germline CDR1 and CDR2 sequences are SGHRS and YFSETQ. J was trimmed by 0 bases and V by 2 bases; bases with no gene match: 8. CDR3 length: 17 amino acids. The DNA of the CDR3 is TGCGCCAGCAGCTTCCTACCCGGGACAGGGGTCTCCTACGAGCAGTACTTC. Its protein is CASSFLPGTGVSYEQYF.

This clonotype was counted a few times. This chain uses TRBV7-9 with TRBJ2-3, with 8 bases identical to TRBD2. Germline loops: CDR1 SEHNR, CDR2 FQNEAQ (reference sequence). V lost 2 bases to trimming and J lost 2 bases; unmatched junction nucleotides: 6. This CDR3 contains 16 residues. DNA for the CDR3: TGTGCCAGCAGCTTAACGGTACTAGCGGTCACAGATACGCAGTATTTT. Protein sequence: CASSLTVLAVTDTQYF.

This clonotype has a handful of counts. This chain connects TRBV24-1 to TRBJ2-7; D is possibly TRBD1 (5 bases). Trimming stripped 2 bases from V and 6 bases from J, with 16 bases between. Germline CDR1 KGHDR, CDR2 SFDVKD. This CDR3 has 15 residues. CDR3 bases: TGTGCCACCAGTGATTCAACAGGCCATCGCTTCGAGCAGTACTTC. This codes for CATSDSTGHRFEQYF.

This clonotype has a handful of counts. This chain links TRBV3-1 with TRBJ1-5; D is unclear. Germline V gives CDR1 LGHDT, CDR2 YNNKEL (reference sequence). The CDR3 covers 13 residues. Trimming removed 4 bases from V and 11 bases from J, with 15 bases in between. The CDR3 coding sequence is TGTGCCAGCAGCCCGGGTCCCCTCCTCGCCCAGCATTTT. Translating it yields CASSPGPLLAQHF.

In its sample, this clonotype was seen a few times. This chain connects TRBV28 to TRBJ1-6; D not certain. Looked up from germline, CDR1 is MDHEN and CDR2 is SYDVKM. This CDR3 region has 15 residues. Trimming stripped 3 bases from V and 6 bases from J, with 12 bases between. The CDR3 loop is CASSFAGTGNSPLHF. CDR3 nucleotides: TGTGCCAGCAGTTTCGCGGGTACGGGTAATTCACCCCTCCACTTT.

The chain links TRBV4-3 to TRBJ2-3; TRBD2 aligns across 12 bases. CDR3 size: 17 residues. CDR1 LGHNA and CDR2 YSLEER come from the germline V gene. Unmatched junction bases numbered 8, after V lost 3 bases and J lost 4 bases. CDR3 bases: TGCGCCAGCAGCCAGACGACTAGCGGGAGATTCCCAGATACGCAGTATTTT. Protein: CASSQTTSGRFPDTQYF.

The chain recombines TRBV28 with TRBJ2-7, with D tentatively TRBD1 or TRBD2 (5 bases each). CDR3 length equals 14 residues. Trimming left V 8 bases short and J 2 bases short, with 16 bases between. The germline gives CDR1 MDHEN, CDR2 SYDVKM. CDR3 region: CASATPGRTYEQYF. The CDR3, as DNA: TGTGCCAGCGCAACACCGGGACGGACCTACGAGCAGTACTTC. The whole variable domain, filled in from reference TRBV28 and TRBJ2-7, reads DVKVTQSSRYLVKRTGEKVFLECVQDMDHENMFWYRQDPGLGLRLIYFSYDVKMKEKGDIPEGYSVSREKKERFSLILESASTNQTSMYLCASATPGRTYEQYFGPGTRLTVT.

This clonotype was seen a few times. The CDR3 sequence is CASSRLAGGNNEQFF. The CDR3 region has the DNA TGTGCCAGCAGCAGACTAGCGGGAGGGAACAATGAGCAGTTCTTC. V and J are TRBV7-6 and TRBJ2-1; 14 bases are a match to TRBD2. The J segment lost 5 bases and the V segment lost 5 bases, leaving 2 bases of the junction unmatched. The germline V gene has CDR1 SGHVS and CDR2 FNYEAQ. The CDR3 totals 15 residues.

This clonotype was seen ten or more times. The rearrangement joins TRBV5-1 to TRBJ2-1, with 8 bases fitting TRBD2. The CDR3 length is 15 residues. V lost 4 bases to trimming and J lost 7 bases; unmatched junction nucleotides: 10. Germline values: CDR1 SGHRS, CDR2 YFSETQ. CDR3 nucleotides: TGCGCCAGCAGCCCGGGGAGCGGGGGAAGGAATGAGCAGTTCTTC. This sequence encodes CASSPGSGGRNEQFF.

This clonotype was counted only a few times. V usage is TRBV24-1 and J usage is TRBJ2-3; 15 bases agree with TRBD2. With V trimmed by 3 bases and J by 5 bases, 5 bases remained unmatched. Germline CDR1 and CDR2: KGHDR and SFDVKD. The CDR3 has 17 amino acids. The DNA for the CDR3 is TGTGCCACCAGTGATCGAGGACTAGCGGGGGGGCGAGATACGCAGTATTTT. Protein sequence: CATSDRGLAGGRDTQYF.

The V gene is TRBV5-1, the J gene TRBJ2-7, with TRBD2 identical over 11 bases. This CDR3 is built from 15 residues. Trimming removed 0 bases from V and 5 bases from J; junction bases left unmatched: 4. CDR1 and CDR2 (germline): SGHRS, YFSETQ. Here the CDR3 reads CASSLGLAGNDEQYF. Written as DNA, the CDR3 is TGCGCCAGCAGCTTGGGACTAGCGGGGAACGACGAGCAGTACTTC.

The V call is TRBV6-5, the J call TRBJ1-4; D call uncertain. This CDR3 has 15 amino acids. The ends were cut back, 0 bases at V and 6 bases at J, with 11 bases in the middle. CDR1 and CDR2 (germline): MNHEY, SVGAGI. The CDR3 reads CASSYSGILDEKLFF. DNA for the CDR3: TGTGCCAGCAGTTACTCGGGCATCCTGGATGAAAAACTGTTTTTT.

In its sample, this clonotype was seen a few times. This rearrangement joins TRBV29-1 to TRBJ2-5, with D perhaps TRBD1 (5 bases). The germline V gene encodes CDR1 SQVTM and CDR2 ANQGSEA. This CDR3 contains 12 residues. V dropped 3 bases and J dropped 7 bases, with 12 bases sitting between them. The CDR3 nucleotides are TGCAGCGTTGAGGCAGGGTCTCCGACCCAGTACTTC. Translation gives CSVEAGSPTQYF.

This clonotype has a handful of counts. V usage is TRBV5-1 and J usage is TRBJ2-7; 7 bases agree with TRBD1. V dropped 4 bases and J dropped 7; count of bases not matched to a gene: 14. Germline CDR1 is SGHRS and CDR2 is YFSETQ. The CDR3 loop spans 15 amino acids. Here the CDR3 DNA reads TGCGCCAGCAGCCCTGGGGACAGTTCTAGGAGAGAGCAGTACTTC. It translates to CASSPGDSSRREQYF.